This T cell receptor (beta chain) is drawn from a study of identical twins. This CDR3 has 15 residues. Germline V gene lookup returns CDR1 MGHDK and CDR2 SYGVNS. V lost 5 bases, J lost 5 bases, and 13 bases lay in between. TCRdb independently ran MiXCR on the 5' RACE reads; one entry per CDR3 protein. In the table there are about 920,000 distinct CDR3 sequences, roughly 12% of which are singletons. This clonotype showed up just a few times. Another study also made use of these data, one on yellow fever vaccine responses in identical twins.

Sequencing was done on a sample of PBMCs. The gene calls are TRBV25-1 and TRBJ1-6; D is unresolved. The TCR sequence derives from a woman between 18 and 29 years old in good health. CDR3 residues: CASSNFGRDNSPLHF. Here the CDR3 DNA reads TGTGCCAGCAGTAATTTTGGACGGGATAATTCACCCCTCCACTTT.